The subject of this entry is one T cell receptor beta chain. The antigen is not known. CDR1 is SEHNR, CDR2 FQNEAQ, per germline (reference sequence). This CDR3 has 12 residues. In the PCR, 60 Vbeta and 13 Jbeta primers were used. Only in-frame clones appear in the TCRdb table, and some are missing; sequencing was by immunoSEQ multiplex PCR. The sample lists 95,000 to 150,000 clones, about 62% occurring once. The data are from a study of cytomegalovirus exposure and HLA in healthy donors. Background on the study: Genotyping of hundreds of donors showed that around 86% belonged to the Caucasian-associated ancestry cluster. Findings of the study overall: There were some public TCRs occurring in many donors, but most TCR sequences were rare.

This sequence joins TRBV7-9 and TRBJ2-5; D call uncertain. The J call is doubtful: the DNA matches TRBJ2-7 better. The sample was PBMCs. This receptor was taken from a woman aged 40 to 55 in good health and CMV-seropositive. In nucleotides, the CDR3 is TGTGCCAGCAGCTTAGTAAGCTACGAGCAGTACTTC. It specifies CASSLVSYEQYF.